This section outlines one TCR beta chain sequence together with its context. The antigen is unknown. The data derive from a study of CD8 T cells in ankylosing spondylitis. TCRdb used MiXCR to reprocess the 5' RACE reads, holding one entry per CDR3 protein. The sample carries hundreds of thousands of distinct CDR3 sequences, around 20% recorded once. General observations from the study: Ankylosing spondylitis blood appeared to be characterized by a TCR beta motif of roughly eight highly homologous variants.

Specimen: blood, either unsorted or a sorted T cell fraction (not recorded which). The origin of this receptor is a male donor with ankylosing spondylitis.

CDR3 in DNA: TGTGCCAGCAGTTTAACTCGGCCAGAGTCGGATGATGAGCAGTTCTTC. Translated: CASSLTRPESDDEQFF. V usage is TRBV12-3 or TRBV12-4 and J usage is TRBJ2-1; D is uncertain. With 2 bases removed from V and 8 bases from J, the gap between germline ends came to 19 bases. The CDR3 contains 16 residues.